The TCR beta chain under discussion was sequenced for a study of human T cells and chemical hapten exposure listed by TCRdb under 2021. Context from the whole study: For sensitization, 2% DPC in acetone was applied to a roughly 2 cm by roughly 2 cm area of upper inner arm skin. Throughout the approximately 25-week study period, patients were also given weekly therapeutic DPC doses on the scalp. Libraries were combined into a pool for sequencing, and differences in TCR yield between samples came mainly from small differences in library volumes within the pool. Patch tests used Finn chambers with 0.01% DPC on the upper back, scored after 6 days by International Contact Dermatitis Research Group standards. Blood for TCR sequencing was provided by twenty-nine alopecia patients at one to four time points (pre-sensitization, 2, 6 and 24 weeks). In alopecia patients, the study followed how the peripheral blood TCR repertoire changed in vivo over primary and secondary sensitization to diphenylcyclopropenone (DPC), a hapten. Most of the patients in the cohort were female, and the cohort covered alopecia areata with under or over 50% scalp involvement, alopecia totalis and alopecia universalis. Patient blood was sampled pre-sensitization (week 0) and at 2, 6 and about 24 weeks after DPC sensitization. Here is what the overall study found, with its caveats: After repeated subsampling, the strength of the expansion versus patch-test correlation and the threshold at which it became significant changed. Expanded TCRs formed significantly more large CDR3 similarity clusters than pre-sensitization or healthy control sets, consistent with antigen-driven responses. Because every patient had alopecia, a presumed autoimmune disease, the patients' immune response might differ from that of healthy individuals. The number of TCRs above 1 in 1000 frequency did not change with DPC sensitization; there was no evidence of global repertoire structure alterations. The number of PT1 expanded TCRs positively correlated with patch test score, significant at thresholds 8, 16 and 32 but not 4.

The time point label for this specimen denotes: pre-sensitization, week 0. Interpreted using the paper, the treatment or condition label stands for: therapeutic diphenylcyclopropenone sensitization with weekly scalp DPC. At each patch-test visit, blood was drawn before the patch test was applied. To be eligible, patients had to be aged 18 to 70, diagnosed with alopecia and judged suitable for DPC therapy, while pregnant patients were excluded. Total RNA was isolated from unfractionated whole blood collected in Tempus Blood RNA tubes. Preparation of the library involved RACE. The sequencing machine was a NextSeq 500. During library preparation, unique molecular identifiers were attached to individual cDNA molecules so that TCRs could be counted in a quantitative, reproducible way. Each blood RNA sample was used to sequence both TCR alpha and TCR beta chains. Under the source paper's analysis protocol: The median number of TCRs per sample was roughly 100,000, ranging from about 20,000 to 700,000. The Decombinator software suite was used to annotate the V, J and CDR3 of the TCR reads. To make PS versus PT1 abundance plots, every sample was subsampled to the same number of TCRs (28,000). TCRs were defined as expanded if absent before sensitization and observed at least eight times at the 2-week time point. The raw public reads went through TCRdb reprocessing: fastp at Q25, MiXCR clone calling, in-frame beta chains kept. Identical CDR3 protein sequences are pooled into one entry, listed with their most common genes and DNA. The V and J calls follow TCRdb's processing rather than the paper's. The sample table contains about 98,000 distinct CDR3 sequences; only one count was recorded for about a tenth of them. Of the sample, 3.1% falls within the top ten clones.

From cysteine to phenylalanine, the CDR3 is 15 amino acids long. The DNA shown is the 45-base CDR3, in frame from base 1. V is trimmed back by 4 bases and J by 2 bases, and the junction contains 0 bases that no gene match accounts for. CDR1 ENHRY and CDR2 SYGVKD were looked up in the germline V gene. This clonotype was observed a few times. Its target antigen remains unknown. Base qualities were left out, and no much larger clone turns up one base away. In this chain, TRBV10-3 is recombined with TRBJ2-5; TRBD2 fits 14 bases in the junction. The source material was whole blood, sampled in connection with sensitization to the hapten diphenylcyclopropenone (DPC). The clonotype was recovered from a woman aged 55-70 years with alopecia areata. Some clones in this sample may be carry-over from other donors' samples. The sequenced DNA is TGTGCCATCAGTGGGACTAGCGGGGGGCAAGAGACCCAGTACTTC. Its amino acids are CAISGTSGGQETQYF.